This T cell receptor beta chain was retrieved from a study of control samples from healthy donors and cancer patients. Profiling relied on immunoSEQ multiplex PCR, and the TCRdb table lists in-frame clones only, not all of them. Of roughly 100,000 clones in the sample, about 89% are singletons; the top ten hold more than 7%. From germline, CDR1 is LNHDA and CDR2 SQIVND (reference sequence). The V gene end was trimmed by 6 bases and the J gene end by 4 bases; junction bases not matched to a gene: 1. This CDR3 spans 14 amino acids. The sequencing sample was made of blood. The V call is TRBV19, the J call TRBJ2-2, with 11 bases matching TRBD2. The receptor's source is a man between 25 and 39 years old in good health. CDR3: CASRLAGGTGELFF. As DNA, the CDR3 is TGTGCCAGTAGGCTAGCGGGAGGCACCGGGGAGCTGTTTTTT.